The TCR beta chain under discussion was sequenced for a study of blood T cell repertoires in COVID-19. Study at large: From T cells, B-cell-depleted T cells, or PBMCs came the material, which was cDNA or gDNA.

This clone was counted a single time. As originally analysed: Cell counts per sample came from amplifying reference gene primers. TCRdb's copy holds only in-frame clones and misses some; the assay was immunoSEQ multiplex PCR. Clonal size and the V and J genes are those of that table, whereas D and trimming came from the DNA. The data show 250,000 to 400,000 clones, under 90% seen once. Germline V CDR1 and CDR2: MNHEY, SVGAGI. V was cut by 5 bases and J by 8 bases, with 12 bases left in between. The CDR3 consists of 13 residues. J is TRBJ1-4 and V is TRBV6-5; D uncertain. Sequenced sample: peripheral blood. The sequence derives from a woman aged 30 to 39 with COVID-19, enrolled during active disease. In DNA, the CDR3 is TGTGCCAGCAGTAGGCAGGCGGGAGAAAAACTGTTTTTT. Translating it yields CASSRQAGEKLFF.